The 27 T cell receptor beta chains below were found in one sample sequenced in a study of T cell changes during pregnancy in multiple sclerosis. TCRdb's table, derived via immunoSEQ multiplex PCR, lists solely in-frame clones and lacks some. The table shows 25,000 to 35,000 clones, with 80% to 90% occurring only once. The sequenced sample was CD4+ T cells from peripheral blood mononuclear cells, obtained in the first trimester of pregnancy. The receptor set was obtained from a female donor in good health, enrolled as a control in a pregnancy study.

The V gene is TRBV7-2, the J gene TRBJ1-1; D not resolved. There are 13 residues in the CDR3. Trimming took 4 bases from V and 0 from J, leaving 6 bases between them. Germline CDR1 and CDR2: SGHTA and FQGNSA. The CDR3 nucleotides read TGTGCCAGCAGCTCGAGTATGAACACTGAAGCTTTCTTT. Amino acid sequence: CASSSSMNTEAFF. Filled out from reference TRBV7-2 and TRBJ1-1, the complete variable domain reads GAGVSQSPSNKVTEKGKDVELRCDPISGHTALYWYRQSLGQGLEFLIYFQGNSAPDKSGLPSDRFSAERTGGSVSTLTIQRTQQEDSAVYLCASSSSMNTEAFFGQGTRLTVV.

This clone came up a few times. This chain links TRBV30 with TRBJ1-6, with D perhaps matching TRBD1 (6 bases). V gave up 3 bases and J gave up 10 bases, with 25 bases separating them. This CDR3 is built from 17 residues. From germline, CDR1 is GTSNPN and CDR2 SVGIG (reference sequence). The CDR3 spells CAWSARGGPLLQSPLHF. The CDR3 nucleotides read TGTGCCTGGAGCGCAAGGGGGGGGCCCTTGCTCCAGTCACCCCTCCACTTT.

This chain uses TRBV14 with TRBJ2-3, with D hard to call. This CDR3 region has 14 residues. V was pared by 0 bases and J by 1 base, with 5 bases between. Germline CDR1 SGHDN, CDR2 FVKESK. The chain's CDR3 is CASSQDAGTDTQYF. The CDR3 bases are TGTGCCAGCAGCCAAGATGCGGGCACAGATACGCAGTATTTT.

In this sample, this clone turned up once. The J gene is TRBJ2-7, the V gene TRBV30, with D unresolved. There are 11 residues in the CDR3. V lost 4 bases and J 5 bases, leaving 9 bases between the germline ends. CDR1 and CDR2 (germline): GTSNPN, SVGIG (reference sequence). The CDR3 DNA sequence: TGTGCCTGGAATCTCGCTAACGAGCAGTACTTC. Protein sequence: CAWNLANEQYF.

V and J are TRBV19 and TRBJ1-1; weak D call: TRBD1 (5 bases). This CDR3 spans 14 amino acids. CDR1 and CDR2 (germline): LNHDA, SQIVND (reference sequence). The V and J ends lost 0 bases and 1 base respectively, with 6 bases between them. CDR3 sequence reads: CASSIEGENTEAFF. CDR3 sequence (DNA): TGTGCCAGTAGTATAGAAGGGGAGAACACTGAAGCTTTCTTT. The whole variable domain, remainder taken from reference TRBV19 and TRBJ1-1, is DGGITQSPKYLFRKEGQNVTLSCEQNLNHDAMYWYRQDPGQGLRLIYYSQIVNDFQKGDIAEGYSVSREKKESFPLTVTSAQKNPTAFYLCASSIEGENTEAFFGQGTRLTVV.

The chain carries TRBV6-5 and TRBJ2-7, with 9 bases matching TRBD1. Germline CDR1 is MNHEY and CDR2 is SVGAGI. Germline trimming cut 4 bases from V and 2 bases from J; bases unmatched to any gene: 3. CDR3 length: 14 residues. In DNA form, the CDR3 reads TGTGCCAGCAGTTGGACAGGGGTCACCTACGAGCAGTACTTC. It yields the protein CASSWTGVTYEQYF.

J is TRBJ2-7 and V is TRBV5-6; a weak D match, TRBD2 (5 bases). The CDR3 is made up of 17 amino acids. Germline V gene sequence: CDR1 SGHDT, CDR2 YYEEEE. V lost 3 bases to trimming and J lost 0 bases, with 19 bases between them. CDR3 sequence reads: CASSSYRMDSSSYEQYF. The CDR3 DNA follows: TGTGCCAGCAGCTCATATCGTATGGACTCAAGCTCCTACGAGCAGTACTTC.

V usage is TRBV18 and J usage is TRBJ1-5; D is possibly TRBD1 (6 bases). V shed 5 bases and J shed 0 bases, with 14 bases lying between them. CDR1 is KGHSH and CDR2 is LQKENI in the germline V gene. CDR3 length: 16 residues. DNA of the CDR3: TGTGCCAGCTCATCACAGGGCCGGGATAGCAATCAGCCCCAGCATTTT. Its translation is CASSSQGRDSNQPQHF. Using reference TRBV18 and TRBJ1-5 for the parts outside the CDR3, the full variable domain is NAGVMQNPRHLVRRRGQEARLRCSPMKGHSHVYWYRQLPEEGLKFMVYLQKENIIDESGMPKERFSAEFPKEGPSILRIQQVVRGDSAAYFCASSSQGRDSNQPQHFGDGTRLSIL.

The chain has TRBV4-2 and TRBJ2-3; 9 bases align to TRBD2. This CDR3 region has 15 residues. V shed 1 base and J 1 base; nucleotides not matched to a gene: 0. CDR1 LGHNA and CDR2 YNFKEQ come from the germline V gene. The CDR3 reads CASSQGLAGTDTQYF. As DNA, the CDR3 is TGTGCCAGCAGCCAAGGACTAGCGGGCACAGATACGCAGTATTTT.

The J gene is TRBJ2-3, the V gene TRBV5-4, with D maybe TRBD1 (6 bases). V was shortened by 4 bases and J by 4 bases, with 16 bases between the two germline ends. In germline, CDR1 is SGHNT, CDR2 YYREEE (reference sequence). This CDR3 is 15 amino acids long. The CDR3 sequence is CASSLTGRQADTQYF. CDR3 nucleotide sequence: TGTGCCAGCAGCCTGACAGGTCGACAGGCAGATACGCAGTATTTT. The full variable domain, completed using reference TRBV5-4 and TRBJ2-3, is ETGVTQSPTHLIKTRGQQVTLRCSSQSGHNTVSWYQQALGQGPQFIFQYYREEENGRGNFPPRFSGLQFPNYSSELNVNALELDDSALYLCASSLTGRQADTQYFGPGTRLTVL.

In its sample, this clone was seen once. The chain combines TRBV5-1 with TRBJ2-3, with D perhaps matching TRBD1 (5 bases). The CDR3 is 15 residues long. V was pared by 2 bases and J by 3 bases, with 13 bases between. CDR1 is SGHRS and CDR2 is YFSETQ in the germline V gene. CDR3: CASSFNAGKTDTQYF. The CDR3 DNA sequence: TGCGCCAGCAGCTTCAATGCAGGGAAAACAGATACGCAGTATTTT.

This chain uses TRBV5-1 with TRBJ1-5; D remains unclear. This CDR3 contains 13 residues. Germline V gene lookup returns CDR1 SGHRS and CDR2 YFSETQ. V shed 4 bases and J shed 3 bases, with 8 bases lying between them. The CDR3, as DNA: TGCGCCAGCAGCCTTGACTCCAATCAGCCCCAGCATTTT. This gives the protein CASSLDSNQPQHF. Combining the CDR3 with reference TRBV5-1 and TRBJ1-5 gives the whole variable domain KAGVTQTPRYLIKTRGQQVTLSCSPISGHRSVSWYQQTPGQGLQFLFEYFSETQRNKGNFPGRFSGRQFSNSRSEMNVSTLELGDSALYLCASSLDSNQPQHFGDGTRLSIL.

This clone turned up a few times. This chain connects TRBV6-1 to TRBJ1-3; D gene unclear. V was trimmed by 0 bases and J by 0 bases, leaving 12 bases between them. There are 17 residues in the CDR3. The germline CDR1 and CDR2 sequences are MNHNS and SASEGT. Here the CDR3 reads CASSEAFWSSSGNTIYF. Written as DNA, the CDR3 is TGTGCCAGCAGTGAAGCATTTTGGAGCTCCTCTGGAAACACCATATATTTT.

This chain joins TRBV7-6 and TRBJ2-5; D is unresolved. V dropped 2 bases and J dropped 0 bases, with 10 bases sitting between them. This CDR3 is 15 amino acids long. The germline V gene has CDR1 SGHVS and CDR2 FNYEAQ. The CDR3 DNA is TGTGCCAGCAGCTTACAGTCGCAGGACCAAGAGACCCAGTACTTC. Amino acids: CASSLQSQDQETQYF.

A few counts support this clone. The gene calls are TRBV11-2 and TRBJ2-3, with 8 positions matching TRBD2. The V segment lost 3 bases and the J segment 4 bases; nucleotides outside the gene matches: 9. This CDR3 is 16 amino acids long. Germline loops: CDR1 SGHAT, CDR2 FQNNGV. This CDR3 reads CASSFRGGPFSDTQYF. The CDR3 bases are TGTGCCAGCAGCTTCCGGGGGGGGCCTTTTTCAGATACGCAGTATTTT.

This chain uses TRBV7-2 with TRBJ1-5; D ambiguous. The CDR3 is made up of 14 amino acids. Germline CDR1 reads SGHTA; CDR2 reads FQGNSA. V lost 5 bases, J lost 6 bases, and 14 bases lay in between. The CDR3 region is CASSPTYSSQPQHF. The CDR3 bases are TGTGCCAGCAGCCCAACCTACAGTTCTCAGCCCCAGCATTTT.

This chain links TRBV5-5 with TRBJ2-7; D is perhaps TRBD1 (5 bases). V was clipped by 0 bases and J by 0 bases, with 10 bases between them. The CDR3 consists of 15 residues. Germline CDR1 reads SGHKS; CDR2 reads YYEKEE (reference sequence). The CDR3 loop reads CASSLGQQNSYEQYF. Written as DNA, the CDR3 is TGTGCCAGCAGCTTGGGACAGCAGAACTCCTACGAGCAGTACTTC.

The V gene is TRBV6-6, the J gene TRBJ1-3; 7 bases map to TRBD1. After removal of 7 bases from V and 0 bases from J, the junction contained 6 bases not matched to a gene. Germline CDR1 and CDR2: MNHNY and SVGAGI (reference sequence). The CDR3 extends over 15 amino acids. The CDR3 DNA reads TGTGCCAGCACCAGAGGACAGGACTCTGGAAACACCATATATTTT. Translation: CASTRGQDSGNTIYF.

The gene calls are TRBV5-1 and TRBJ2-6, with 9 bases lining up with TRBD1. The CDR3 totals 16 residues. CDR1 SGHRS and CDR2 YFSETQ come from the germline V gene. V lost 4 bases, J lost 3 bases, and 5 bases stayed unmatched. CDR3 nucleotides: TGCGCCAGCAGCATACAGGGGGCGCTTGGGGCCAACGTCCTGACTTTC. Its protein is CASSIQGALGANVLTF.

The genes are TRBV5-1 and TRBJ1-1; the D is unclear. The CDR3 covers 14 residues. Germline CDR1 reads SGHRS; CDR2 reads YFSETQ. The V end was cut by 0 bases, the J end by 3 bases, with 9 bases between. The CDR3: CASSLVGIDTEAFF. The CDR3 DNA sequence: TGCGCCAGCAGCTTGGTCGGGATCGACACTGAAGCTTTCTTT.

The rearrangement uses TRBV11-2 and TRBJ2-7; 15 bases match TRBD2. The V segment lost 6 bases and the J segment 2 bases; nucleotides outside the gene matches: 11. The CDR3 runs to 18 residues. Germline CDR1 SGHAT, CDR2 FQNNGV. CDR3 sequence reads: CASSTIGTSGGNPYEQYF. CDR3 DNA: TGTGCCAGCAGTACCATAGGGACTAGCGGGGGGAACCCCTACGAGCAGTACTTC.

The CDR3 spells CASSPVWGQQFYGYTF. The DNA of the CDR3 is TGTGCCAGCAGCCCAGTCTGGGGACAGCAATTTTATGGCTACACCTTC. The chain employs TRBV9 and TRBJ1-2; 7 bases line up with TRBD1. The germline gives CDR1 SGDLS, CDR2 YYNGEE. The V segment lost 4 bases and the J segment 5 bases; nucleotides outside the gene matches: 14. The CDR3 has 16 amino acids.

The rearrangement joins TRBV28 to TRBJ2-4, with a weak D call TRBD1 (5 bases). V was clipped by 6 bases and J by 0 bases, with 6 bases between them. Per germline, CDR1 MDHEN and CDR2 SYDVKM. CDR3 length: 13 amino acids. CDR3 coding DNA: TGTGCCAGCAGGGACACAGCCAAAAACATTCAGTACTTC. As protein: CASRDTAKNIQYF.

The CDR3 DNA follows: TGTGCCAGCTCACCACCCAGGGGGCTCGCAGATACGCAGTATTTT. Translating gives CASSPPRGLADTQYF. The chain employs TRBV18 and TRBJ2-3, with 8 nucleotides matching TRBD1. Germline-derived CDR1 and CDR2 are KGHSH and LQKENI. CDR3 length equals 15 residues. J lost 4 bases, V lost 0 bases, and 3 bases had no gene match.

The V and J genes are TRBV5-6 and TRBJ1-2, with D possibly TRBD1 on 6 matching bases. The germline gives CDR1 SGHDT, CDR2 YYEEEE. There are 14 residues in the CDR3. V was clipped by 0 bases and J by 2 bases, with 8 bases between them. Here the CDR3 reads CASSLGQGNYGYTF. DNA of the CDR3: TGTGCCAGCAGCTTGGGTCAGGGGAACTATGGCTACACCTTC.

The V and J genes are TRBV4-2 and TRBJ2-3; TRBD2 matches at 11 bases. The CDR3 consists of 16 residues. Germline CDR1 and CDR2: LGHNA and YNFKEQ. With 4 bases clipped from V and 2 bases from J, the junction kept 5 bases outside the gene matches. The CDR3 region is CASSLGLAGLTDTQYF. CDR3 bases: TGTGCCAGCAGCCTCGGACTAGCGGGTCTCACAGATACGCAGTATTTT.

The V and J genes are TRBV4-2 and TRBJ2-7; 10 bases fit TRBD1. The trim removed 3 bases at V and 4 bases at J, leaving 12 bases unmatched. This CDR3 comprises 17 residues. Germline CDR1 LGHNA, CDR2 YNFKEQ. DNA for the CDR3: TGTGCCAGCAGCCAGACTCCGGGACAGGGGTCTTCGTACGAGCAGTACTTC. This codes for CASSQTPGQGSSYEQYF.